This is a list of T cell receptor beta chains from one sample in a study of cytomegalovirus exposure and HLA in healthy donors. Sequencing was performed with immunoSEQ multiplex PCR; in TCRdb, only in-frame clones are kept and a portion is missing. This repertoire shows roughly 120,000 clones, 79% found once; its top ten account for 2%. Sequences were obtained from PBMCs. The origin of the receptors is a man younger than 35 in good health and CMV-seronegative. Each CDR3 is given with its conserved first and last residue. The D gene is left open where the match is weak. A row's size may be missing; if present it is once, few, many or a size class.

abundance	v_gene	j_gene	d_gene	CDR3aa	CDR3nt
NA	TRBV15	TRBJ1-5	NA	CATSRDESWSNQPQHF	TGTGCCACCAGCAGAGATGAGTCGTGGAGCAATCAGCCCCAGCATTTT
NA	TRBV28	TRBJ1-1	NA	CASSVSYAGNTEAFF	TGTGCCAGCAGCGTCTCGTATGCAGGGAACACTGAAGCTTTCTTT
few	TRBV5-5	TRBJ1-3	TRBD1	CASSLQGARGNTIYF	TGTGCCAGCAGCTTACAGGGGGCGCGAGGAAACACCATATATTTT
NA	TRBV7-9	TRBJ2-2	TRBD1	CASSLGTGVTGELFF	TGTGCCAGCAGCTTAGGGACAGGGGTTACCGGGGAGCTGTTTTTT
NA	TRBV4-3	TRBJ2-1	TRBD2	CASSPELSGRSYNEQFF	TGCGCCAGCAGCCCCGAATTGAGCGGGAGGTCCTACAATGAGCAGTTCTTC
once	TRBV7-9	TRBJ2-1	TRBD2	CASLKGLENEQFF	TGTGCCAGCCTAAAGGGACTAGAGAATGAGCAGTTCTTC
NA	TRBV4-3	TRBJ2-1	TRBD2	CASSQDGLSGSSYNEQFF	TGCGCCAGCAGCCAAGATGGGTTAAGCGGGAGCTCCTACAATGAGCAGTTCTTC
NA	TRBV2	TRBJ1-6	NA	CASSQGYSYNSPLHF	TGTGCCAGCAGTCAGGGCTACTCCTATAATTCACCCCTCCACTTT
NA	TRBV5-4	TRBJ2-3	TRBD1	CASSLQGASDTQYF	TGTGCCAGCAGCTTACAGGGGGCCTCAGATACGCAGTATTTT
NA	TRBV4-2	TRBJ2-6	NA	CASSRAGPSSGANVLTF	TGTGCCAGCAGCCGCGCGGGCCCTAGCTCTGGGGCCAACGTCCTGACTTTC
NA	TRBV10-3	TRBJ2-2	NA	CAIRDSSVLAGELFF	TGTGCCATCAGGGACAGTTCGGTGTTGGCCGGGGAGCTGTTTTTT
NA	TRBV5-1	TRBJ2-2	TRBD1	CASSLAPGQGTGELFF	TGCGCCAGCAGCTTGGCCCCGGGACAGGGCACAGGGGAGCTGTTTTTT
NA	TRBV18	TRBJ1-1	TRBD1	CASSPGQGTNTEAFF	TGTGCCAGCTCACCGGGACAGGGAACGAACACTGAAGCTTTCTTT
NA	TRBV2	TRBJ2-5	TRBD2	CASSAGLEGTQYF	TGTGCCAGCAGTGCGGGACTAGAGGGGACCCAGTACTTC
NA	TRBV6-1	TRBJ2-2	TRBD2	CASSEYPTSGRAVGELFF	TGTGCCAGCAGTGAATACCCCACTAGCGGGAGGGCCGTCGGGGAGCTGTTTTTT
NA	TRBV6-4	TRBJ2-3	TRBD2	CASSEAGEGSDTQYF	TGTGCCAGCAGTGAAGCGGGAGAAGGCTCAGATACGCAGTATTTT
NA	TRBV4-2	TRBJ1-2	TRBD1	CASSQDIGTGGADGYTF	TGTGCCAGCAGCCAAGATATTGGGACAGGGGGCGCGGATGGCTACACCTTC
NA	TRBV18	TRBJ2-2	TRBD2	CASQGRAVGELFF	TGTGCCAGCCAAGGGAGGGCCGTCGGGGAGCTGTTTTTT
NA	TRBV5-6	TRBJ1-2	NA	CASRWAGVYGYTF	TGTGCCAGCAGGTGGGCAGGGGTTTACGGCTACACCTTC
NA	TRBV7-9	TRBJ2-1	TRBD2	CALNVDMPREGSYNEQFF	TGTGCCCTAAACGTGGACATGCCGCGGGAGGGATCCTACAATGAGCAGTTCTTC
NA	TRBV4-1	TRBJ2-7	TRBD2	CASSQAASGRSEQYF	TGCGCCAGCAGCCAAGCGGCTAGCGGGAGAAGCGAGCAGTACTTC
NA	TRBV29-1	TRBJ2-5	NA	CSVVAGETQYF	TGCAGCGTTGTTGCCGGGGAGACCCAGTACTTC
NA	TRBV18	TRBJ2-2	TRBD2	CASSDPGLAGGGRELFF	TGTGCCAGCTCAGACCCGGGACTAGCGGGAGGAGGAAGGGAGCTGTTTTTT
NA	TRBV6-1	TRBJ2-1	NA	CASSETGGAYYNEQFF	TGTGCCAGCAGTGAAACTGGCGGAGCCTACTACAATGAGCAGTTCTTC